These 3 T cell receptor beta chains were all obtained from the same sample, sequenced in a study of cytomegalovirus exposure and HLA in healthy donors. The primer mix had 60 Vbeta and 13 Jbeta primers. Using immunoSEQ multiplex PCR, the repertoire was profiled, and TCRdb retains in-frame clones only, with some absent. The table includes a few hundred thousand clones, 77% detected once. Specimen: PBMCs. These receptors were taken from a woman in her sixties or seventies in good health and CMV-seropositive.

The chain is built from TRBV6-5 and TRBJ1-2; no definite D call. There are 12 residues in the CDR3. Germline CDR1 is MNHEY and CDR2 is SVGAGI. Trimming took off 6 bases at V and 6 bases at J, with 11 bases between the two ends. This chain's CDR3 is CASSSGTDGYTF. The CDR3 region has the DNA TGTGCCAGCAGCTCAGGAACCGATGGCTACACCTTC.

J is TRBJ2-5 and V is TRBV30, with TRBD2 matching 7 bases. The germline V gene has CDR1 GTSNPN and CDR2 SVGIG (reference sequence). The CDR3 length is 14 residues. V was pared by 1 base and J by 4 bases, with 6 bases of the junction left unmatched. CDR3 sequence (DNA): TGTGCCTGGAGTGCGGGACTAACCCCAGAGACCCAGTACTTC. Amino acids: CAWSAGLTPETQYF.

The V call is TRBV15, the J call TRBJ2-3; TRBD1 agrees at 9 bases. Germline values: CDR1 LNHNV, CDR2 YYDKDF (reference sequence). This CDR3 comprises 16 residues. J gave up 2 bases and V 2 bases, and 5 bases lay outside the gene matches. Here the CDR3 reads CATSRMDRGPTDTQYF. DNA of the CDR3: TGTGCCACCAGCAGAATGGACAGGGGCCCCACAGATACGCAGTATTTT.